These 6 T cell receptor beta chains share one sample of origin, sequenced in a study of blood T cells in healthy people across ages. For the second PCR, which ran for roughly 7 to 11 cycles, a sample-barcoded 5' primer and a J-beta primer mix were used. TCRdb reprocessed the 5' RACE reads with MiXCR, giving one entry per CDR3 protein. The table lists 780,000 or so distinct CDR3 sequences, approximately 55% of them singletons, with about two fifths in the top ten. The sequenced material came from blood. These receptors were obtained from a man older than 75 in good health.

This clonotype was observed a few times. The V and J genes are TRBV5-1 and TRBJ2-7; the D is unclear. The CDR3 has 13 residues. Trimming removed 0 bases at V and 2 bases at J, with 6 bases between. Per germline, CDR1 SGHRS and CDR2 YFSETQ. Written as DNA, the CDR3 is TGCGCCAGCAGCTTGGAGGGAACCTACGAGCAGTACTTC. As protein: CASSLEGTYEQYF.

The chain employs TRBV14 and TRBJ2-7; 9 positions match TRBD2. The trim removed 4 bases at V and 7 bases at J, leaving 11 bases unmatched. The V gene's germline CDR1 is SGHDN and CDR2 FVKESK. The CDR3 spans 15 residues. CDR3 in DNA: TGTGCCAGCAGCCCCAGACTAGCGGTCTACAATGAGCAGTACTTC. Protein product: CASSPRLAVYNEQYF.

The rearrangement uses TRBV5-1 and TRBJ2-1, with TRBD2 identical over 12 bases. The CDR3 covers 15 residues. Germline values: CDR1 SGHRS, CDR2 YFSETQ. The ends lost 5 bases at V and 7 bases at J; junction bases unmatched: 7. CDR3 DNA sequence: TGCGCCAGCAGATTAGTACTAGCGGGAGGAAATGAGCAGTTCTTC. It is translated as CASRLVLAGGNEQFF.

The V gene is TRBV7-2, the J gene TRBJ1-2, with 11 bases lining up with TRBD1. From germline, CDR1 is SGHTA and CDR2 FQGNSA. The CDR3 is 16 residues long. V lost 7 bases and J lost 4; bases outside the gene matches: 11. CDR3 loop: CASTPYGTGGSYGYTF. Written as DNA, the CDR3 is TGTGCCAGCACCCCATATGGGACAGGGGGATCCTATGGCTACACCTTC. Complete variable domain (other parts from reference TRBV7-2 and TRBJ1-2): GAGVSQSPSNKVTEKGKDVELRCDPISGHTALYWYRQSLGQGLEFLIYFQGNSAPDKSGLPSDRFSAERTGGSVSTLTIQRTQQEDSAVYLCASTPYGTGGSYGYTFGSGTRLTVV.

The sample holds a few counts of this clonotype. The chain uses TRBV30 and TRBJ1-1; D unclear. The CDR3 is 12 residues long. V was trimmed by 4 bases and J by 7 bases, leaving 13 bases between them. The germline V gene has CDR1 GTSNPN and CDR2 SVGIG (reference sequence). The CDR3 sequence is CAWTASGNEAFF. CDR3 sequence (DNA): TGTGCCTGGACGGCCTCTGGAAATGAAGCTTTCTTT.

This clonotype was detected a few times. The chain joins TRBV10-3 to TRBJ2-4; D unclear. CDR3 length equals 15 residues. Trimming stripped 6 bases from V and 13 bases from J, with 25 bases between. Germline lookup yields CDR1 ENHRY and CDR2 SYGVKD. For the CDR3, the DNA is TGTGCCATCAGGACCCCTGGCAGGAATTTGTATGAGCAGTACTTC. Protein sequence: CAIRTPGRNLYEQYF.